What follows are 2 T cell receptor beta chains derived from one specimen sequenced in a study of blood T cell repertoires in COVID-19. Here immunoSEQ multiplex PCR was the method, and the copy in TCRdb shows in-frame clones only, minus some. Seen here are about 73,000 clones, 80% to 90% observed once, and the top ten hold roughly 8.8%. Sequencing used peripheral blood. These receptors came from an older man with acute or convalescent COVID-19.

This rearrangement joins TRBV4-1 to TRBJ1-2; 9 nucleotides agree with TRBD1. Germline lookup yields CDR1 MGHRA and CDR2 YSYEKL. CDR3 size: 15 residues. V lost 6 bases and J lost 2; bases outside the gene matches: 7. The CDR3 protein is CASSHPGQGNYGYTF. CDR3 DNA: TGCGCCAGCAGTCATCCTGGACAGGGGAACTATGGCTACACCTTC.

Written as DNA, the CDR3 is TGTGCCAGCAGTGAAGCGCTTGGGCTAGCTTATGAGCAGTTCTTC. It codes for CASSEALGLAYEQFF. The chain recombines TRBV2 with TRBJ2-1; D might be TRBD2 (5 bases). The CDR3 is made up of 15 amino acids. CDR1 is SNHLY and CDR2 is FYNNEI in the germline V gene. The V gene lost 0 bases and the J gene lost 8 bases, with 14 bases spanning the gap.